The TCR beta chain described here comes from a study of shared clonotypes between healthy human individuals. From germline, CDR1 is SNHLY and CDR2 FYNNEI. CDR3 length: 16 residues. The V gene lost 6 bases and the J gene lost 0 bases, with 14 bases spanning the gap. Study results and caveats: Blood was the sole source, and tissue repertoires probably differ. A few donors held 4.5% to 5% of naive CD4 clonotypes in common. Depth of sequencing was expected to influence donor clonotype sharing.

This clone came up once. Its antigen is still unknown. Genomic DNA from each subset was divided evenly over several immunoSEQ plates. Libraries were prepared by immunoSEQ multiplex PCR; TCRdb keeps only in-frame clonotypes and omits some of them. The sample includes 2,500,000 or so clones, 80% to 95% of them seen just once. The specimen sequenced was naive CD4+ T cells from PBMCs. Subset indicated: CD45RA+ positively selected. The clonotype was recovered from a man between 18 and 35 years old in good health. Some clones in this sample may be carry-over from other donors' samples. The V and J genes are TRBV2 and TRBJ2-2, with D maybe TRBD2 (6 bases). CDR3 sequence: CASSFKGTANTGELFF. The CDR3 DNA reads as TGTGCCAGCAGCTTTAAGGGGACTGCGAACACCGGGGAGCTGTTTTTT. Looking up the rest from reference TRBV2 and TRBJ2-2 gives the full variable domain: EPEVTQTPSHQVTQMGQEVILRCVPISNHLYFYWYRQILGQKVEFLVSFYNNEISEKSEIFDDQFSVERPDGSNFTLKIRSTKLEDSAMYFCASSFKGTANTGELFFGEGSRLTVL.